Below, one T cell receptor beta chain is given with its context. Its antigen remains undetermined. Per-nucleotide qualities are absent, and no much larger clonotype sits a single base away. This entry is derived from a study of blood T cell repertoires in COVID-19 (dated by TCRdb to 2018 to 2021). Background on the whole study: Collaborator samples came from the United States, Italy and Spain and covered acute and convalescent phases of COVID-19. The material from the prospective study consisted of cDNA or gDNA derived from T cells, B-cell-depleted T cells, or PBMCs. Deeply sampled blood TCRbeta repertoires from subjects exposed to, actively infected with, or recovered from COVID-19 were included in the dataset. The repertoires were released in a freely available public database intended as a resource for research on the immune response to SARS-CoV-2. The samples were drawn from the first 160 participants of the ongoing ImmuneRACE study and from 950 to 1,500 subjects provided by 6 global collaborators. A de-identified subject ID, COVID-19 status, age in years and sex were almost always included in the sample metadata. Where HLA class I and class II types were available, the types were taken from metadata supplied by the sample provider, not from assay-based typing.

The immunoSEQ Assay, a bias-controlled multiplex PCR, was used to amplify TCRbeta CDR3 regions from genomic DNA. On the study's bioinformatics: Within the assay, amplification of reference gene primers was used to estimate how many nucleated cells each sample contained. To quantify the absolute abundance of each unique TCRbeta CDR3 rearrangement, sequence reads were collapsed and filtered. For each sample, productive Simpson clonality was calculated as the square root of Simpson's diversity index across productive rearrangements. The immuneACCESS repertoire file appears here via TCRdb, limited to in-frame rearrangements. These files lack a portion of the clones; in checked studies, under half of the deficit traces to unresolved V genes, and the cause of the others is not known. Clonal size and the V and J genes are those of that table, whereas D and trimming came from the DNA. The sample has 350,000 to 400,000 clones on record, about nine tenths of them singletons. About 1.7% of the sample goes to the ten largest clones.

Summary of the overall study and its limitations: Clinical and demographic metadata were provided uncurated, with the amount varying by source and participant.

Participants in the prospective study were enrolled through a virtual design, were aged 18 to 89 years, and lived in approximately 24 United States geographic areas. In the prospective study, cohorts were assigned on the basis of participant-reported clinical history obtained from a screening survey and a study questionnaire. ImmuneRACE Cohort 3 recovered participants were defined by two consecutive negative NP/OP PCR tests, healthcare professional clearance, or symptom resolution. Each participant in the prospective study had whole blood, serum and a nasopharyngeal or oropharyngeal swab collected by mobile phlebotomists. Prospective study participants could optionally give additional blood draws and questionnaires over an approximately 2-month period. Before DNA extraction, prospective study blood samples were shipped either frozen or at room temperature. The germline V gene encodes CDR1 MNHEY and CDR2 SMNVEV (reference sequence). The CDR3 contains 14 residues, cysteine and phenylalanine counted. Of the read, only the CDR3 DNA is kept; its 42 bases are in frame from base 1. Compared with germline, V lacks 2 bases and J lacks 2 bases; bases without a gene match: 0.

Specimen: PBMCs or T cells enriched from blood (not recorded which). The sequence is built from TRBV27 and TRBJ2-7; 10 nucleotides in the junction match TRBD1. This TCR was sampled from a woman aged 30 to 39 who had recovered from COVID-19. The CDR3 here reads CASSLGTGAYEQYF. The DNA sequence is TGTGCCAGCAGTTTAGGGACAGGGGCCTACGAGCAGTACTTC.